Following are 24 T cell receptor beta chains from one sample sequenced in a study of blood T cells in healthy people across ages. Together with a sample-barcoded 5' primer, a J-beta primer mix was included in a second PCR lasting about 6 to 11 cycles. TCRdb reprocessed the 5' RACE reads with MiXCR, giving one entry per CDR3 protein. The sample comprises some 800,000 distinct CDR3 sequences, around 25% of which are singletons, and approximately 3.7% rests with the top ten. The sample was also linked to a second study, of T cells of mothers and their children.

The sequencing sample was made of blood. These receptors originate from a boy between 10 and 17 years old in good health.

This clonotype was counted a few times. This chain joins TRBV20-1 and TRBJ2-6; no clear D. The CDR3 has 14 amino acids. Trimming stripped 6 bases from V and 0 bases from J, with 9 bases between. Looked up from germline, CDR1 is DFQATT and CDR2 is SNEGSKA (reference sequence). Here the CDR3 reads CSALRSSGANVLTF. For the CDR3, the DNA is TGCAGTGCCCTCAGGAGCTCTGGGGCCAACGTCCTGACTTTC.

This clonotype was counted between two and nine times. V is TRBV4-1 and J is TRBJ2-3, with TRBD1 as a possible D gene (5 bases). The germline CDR1 and CDR2 sequences are MGHRA and YSYEKL. V was cut by 1 base and J by 6 bases, with 20 bases left in between. This CDR3 spans 17 amino acids. In DNA form, the CDR3 reads TGCGCCAGCAGCCAAGGGTGGCAGACGCCAGGGCTGGATACGCAGTATTTT. Translating it yields CASSQGWQTPGLDTQYF.

In this sample, this clonotype turned up a few times. V is TRBV27 and J is TRBJ2-7; 7 nucleotides agree with TRBD1. Per germline, CDR1 MNHEY and CDR2 SMNVEV (reference sequence). The length of the CDR3 is 14 residues. V dropped 2 bases and J dropped 1; count of bases not matched to a gene: 2. The DNA for the CDR3 is TGTGCCAGCAGTTTAAAGGGGGCGTCCTACGAGCAGTACTTC. Its translation is CASSLKGASYEQYF.

This clonotype has ten or more counts. The rearrangement links TRBV4-2 to TRBJ1-3; no clear D gene. This CDR3 contains 17 residues. CDR1 is LGHNA, CDR2 YNFKEQ, per germline. V was trimmed by 1 base and J by 2 bases, leaving 15 bases between them. The DNA of the CDR3 is TGTGCCAGCAGCCAAGCCACCAATCCCCAGACTGGAAACACCATATATTTT. Its protein product is CASSQATNPQTGNTIYF.

The chain is built from TRBV28 and TRBJ2-7; D is perhaps TRBD2 (7 bases). Germline V gives CDR1 MDHEN, CDR2 SYDVKM. The CDR3 spans 14 residues. V shed 5 bases and J shed 2 bases, with 13 bases lying between them. CDR3 sequence reads: CASSAQGGPYEQYF. The CDR3 nucleotides read TGTGCCAGCAGTGCACAGGGAGGGCCCTACGAGCAGTACTTC.

The V call is TRBV28, the J call TRBJ2-5; weak D call: TRBD1 (6 bases). Trimming removed 8 bases at V and 2 bases at J, with 15 bases between. CDR3 length: 14 residues. The V gene's germline CDR1 is MDHEN and CDR2 SYDVKM. The DNA of the CDR3 is TGTGCCAGCGGACCCGGGACAAATCAAGAGACCCAGTACTTC. It is translated as CASGPGTNQETQYF. The variable domain in full, with the rest retrieved from reference TRBV28 and TRBJ2-5, is DVKVTQSSRYLVKRTGEKVFLECVQDMDHENMFWYRQDPGLGLRLIYFSYDVKMKEKGDIPEGYSVSREKKERFSLILESASTNQTSMYLCASGPGTNQETQYFGPGTRLLVL.

The chain employs TRBV11-2 and TRBJ2-3, with a tentative D call TRBD2 (7 bases). Germline CDR1 and CDR2: SGHAT and FQNNGV. CDR3 size: 15 residues. The V end was cut by 4 bases, the J end by 6 bases, with 17 bases between. CDR3 nucleotides: TGTGCCAGCAGCTCCGAGGGGGGGAAGTTGGATACGCAGTATTTT. This codes for CASSSEGGKLDTQYF.

This clonotype was detected only a few times. The J gene is TRBJ1-3, the V gene TRBV6-5, with D tentatively TRBD1 (6 bases). The germline V gene has CDR1 MNHEY and CDR2 SVGAGI. There are 14 residues in the CDR3. Trimming removed 6 bases from V and 4 bases from J, with 13 bases in between. The CDR3 here is CASSQAGTGNTIYF. CDR3 nucleotides: TGTGCCAGCAGCCAAGCCGGGACAGGAAACACCATATATTTT.

In regard to this clonotype: A read error may produce the germline difference seen at one junction end. The chain carries TRBV6-6 and TRBJ1-2; no clear D. Germline lookup yields CDR1 MNHNY and CDR2 SVGAGI (reference sequence). CDR3 length: 14 residues. CDR3 nucleotides: TGTGCCAGCAGTTACTCGCACCTAAACTACGGCTACACCTTC. Translating gives CASSYSHLNYGYTF.

The gene calls are TRBV29-1 and TRBJ2-1; D perhaps matches TRBD2 (7 bases). This CDR3 spans 15 amino acids. Trimming pared 2 bases from V and 8 bases from J, leaving 19 bases between. Germline CDR1 reads SQVTM; CDR2 reads ANQGSEA. Written as DNA, the CDR3 is TGCAGCGTTGAAATTGGTGGGGGGGCATTGGATGAGCAGTTCTTC. The encoded protein is CSVEIGGGALDEQFF.

This chain joins TRBV5-5 and TRBJ2-7; D is possibly TRBD2 (5 bases). Germline lookup yields CDR1 SGHKS and CDR2 YYEKEE (reference sequence). The CDR3 sequence is 13 residues long. The V end lost 6 bases, the J end lost 6 bases, and 16 bases lay between the germline ends. The CDR3 is CASNSRLGVEQYF. Written as DNA, the CDR3 is TGTGCCAGCAACTCCCGACTCGGGGTCGAGCAGTACTTC.

This rearrangement joins TRBV6-5 to TRBJ2-5; D ambiguous. The germline gives CDR1 MNHEY, CDR2 SVGAGI. The CDR3 has 19 residues. The V end lost 2 bases, the J end lost 2 bases, and 24 bases lay between the germline ends. The CDR3 sequence: CASSYVGGVWQIKQETQYF. CDR3 nucleotide sequence: TGTGCCAGCAGTTACGTAGGTGGGGTTTGGCAGATTAAACAAGAGACCCAGTACTTC.

In its sample, this clonotype was seen a few times. The chain combines TRBV7-2 with TRBJ2-5; the D gene could be TRBD1 or TRBD2 (5 bases each). This CDR3 has 15 residues. Trimming removed 7 bases from V and 4 bases from J, with 19 bases in between. Germline CDR1 and CDR2: SGHTA and FQGNSA. Here the CDR3 DNA reads TGTGCCAGCACCAGGGACGGTTATAGCAGAGAGACCCAGTACTTC. It yields the protein CASTRDGYSRETQYF. Together with reference TRBV7-2 and TRBJ2-5, the CDR3 gives the full variable domain: GAGVSQSPSNKVTEKGKDVELRCDPISGHTALYWYRQSLGQGLEFLIYFQGNSAPDKSGLPSDRFSAERTGGSVSTLTIQRTQQEDSAVYLCASTRDGYSRETQYFGPGTRLLVL.

This clonotype has only a few counts. The V and J genes are TRBV3-1 and TRBJ2-5; TRBD1 is a possible D gene (6 bases). This CDR3 has 17 residues. The V end lost 0 bases, the J end lost 4 bases, and 18 bases lay between the germline ends. CDR1 is LGHDT, CDR2 YNNKEL, per germline (reference sequence). The CDR3 here is CASSQDPKGDPRETQYF. The CDR3 DNA sequence: TGTGCCAGCAGCCAAGACCCGAAGGGGGACCCTCGAGAGACCCAGTACTTC.

This clonotype occurred a few times. The chain combines TRBV2 with TRBJ1-2; D unresolved. This CDR3 contains 14 residues. V shed 3 bases and J shed 8 bases, with 16 bases lying between them. Germline V lookup: CDR1 SNHLY, CDR2 FYNNEI. The CDR3 nucleotides are TGTGCCAGCAGTGAGTCGGGCGGGCATGACGGCTACACCTTC. It is translated as CASSESGGHDGYTF.

This clonotype was seen only a few times. The gene calls are TRBV4-1 and TRBJ2-1, with 7 bases matching TRBD2. CDR3 length: 17 residues. Germline V CDR1 and CDR2: MGHRA, YSYEKL. Unmatched junction bases numbered 12, after V lost 0 bases and J lost 7 bases. The CDR3: CASSQDLGGGMGNEQFF. The CDR3 DNA reads TGCGCCAGCAGCCAAGATCTCGGCGGGGGAATGGGGAATGAGCAGTTCTTC.

This clonotype appeared a few times. The chain joins TRBV20-1 to TRBJ2-7; D not certain. V was shortened by 6 bases and J by 0 bases, with 15 bases between the two germline ends. The CDR3 is 14 amino acids. The germline V gene encodes CDR1 DFQATT and CDR2 SNEGSKA (reference sequence). The CDR3 sequence is CSAMDALGSYEQYF. CDR3 in DNA: TGCAGTGCAATGGACGCCCTTGGCTCCTACGAGCAGTACTTC.

This clonotype was observed a few times. CDR3 bases: TGTGCCAGCACCCAAGGACTAGCGGGAGGAGAGACCCAGTACTTC. It translates to CASTQGLAGGETQYF. The genes are TRBV6-6 and TRBJ2-5, with 14 bases identical to TRBD2. The CDR3 runs to 15 residues. CDR1 is MNHNY, CDR2 SVGAGI, per germline (reference sequence). Trimming removed 7 bases from V and 4 bases from J; junction bases left unmatched: 5.

The V call is TRBV7-8, the J call TRBJ2-5; 14 bases align to TRBD2. The CDR3 spans 17 residues. CDR1 is SGHVS, CDR2 FQNEAQ, per germline. The V and J ends lost 5 bases and 1 base, in that order; junction bases with no gene match: 6. CDR3 loop: CASSGRLAGGPQETQYF. CDR3 nucleotide sequence: TGTGCCAGCAGCGGCCGACTAGCGGGAGGGCCCCAAGAGACCCAGTACTTC.

A few counts support this clonotype. This sequence joins TRBV5-1 and TRBJ1-3, with D hard to call. Germline V CDR1 and CDR2: SGHRS, YFSETQ. The germline V and J ends were trimmed by 5 bases and 9 bases, with 15 bases remaining between them. This CDR3 contains 13 residues. The CDR3 DNA follows: TGCGCCAGCAGTGTCGGGTTCGGGAGCACCATATATTTT. Residues: CASSVGFGSTIYF.

In this sample, this clonotype turned up a few times. This sequence joins TRBV4-1 and TRBJ2-5; D possibly corresponds to TRBD2 (5 bases). With the DNA end fitting TRBJ2-1 better, the J assignment may be wrong. The CDR3 consists of 16 residues. Germline loops: CDR1 MGHRA, CDR2 YSYEKL. CDR3 coding DNA: TGCGCCAGCAGGAGTCTGGGGAGTCGAACCTACAATGAGCAGTTCTTC. This translates into CASRSLGSRTYNEQFF.

A single count supports this clonotype. The chain is built from TRBV12-3 or TRBV12-4 and TRBJ2-7; 8 bases match TRBD1. The CDR3 loop spans 14 amino acids. V lost 5 bases and J lost 7; bases outside the gene matches: 10. The CDR3 is CASSPRQGMGEQYF. The CDR3 DNA follows: TGTGCCAGCAGTCCCAGACAGGGGATGGGAGAGCAGTACTTC.

This clonotype has more than one count but fewer than ten. This chain uses TRBV5-5 with TRBJ2-7; 7 bases agree with TRBD1. The germline V gene encodes CDR1 SGHKS and CDR2 YYEKEE (reference sequence). V was pared by 0 bases and J by 7 bases, with 10 bases of the junction left unmatched. This CDR3 is 15 amino acids long. CDR3 residues: CASSLVTGEGYEQYF. The CDR3, as DNA: TGTGCCAGCAGCTTGGTAACAGGGGAAGGGTATGAGCAGTACTTC.

V is TRBV7-9 and J is TRBJ2-3; 7 bases match TRBD1. The V and J ends lost 5 bases and 4 bases, in that order; junction bases with no gene match: 12. The V gene's germline CDR1 is SEHNR and CDR2 FQNEAQ (reference sequence). The CDR3 loop spans 16 amino acids. The CDR3 nucleotides read TGTGCCAGCAGCCGCCTAGACAGGGTCCGAGCAGATACGCAGTATTTT. It specifies CASSRLDRVRADTQYF.